This TCR beta chain was sequenced during a study of Ad26.COV2.S vaccination and SARS-CoV-2 variants. With regard to this clone: What it recognizes is unknown.

The study's findings and limits: Vaccinated individuals (as opposed to placebo recipients) had higher spike-specific TCR breadth.

V lost 2 bases and J 2 bases, leaving 9 bases between the germline ends. This CDR3 has 14 amino acids. The V gene's germline CDR1 is SGHTA and CDR2 FQGNSA. Clones were read by immunoSEQ multiplex PCR, and TCRdb kept only the in-frame ones, dropping some. This table has fewer than 400,000 clones, around nine tenths appearing once. The sample's treatment: some 19 received Ad26.COV2.S at low or high dose, single or two shots; 5 received placebo; per-sample allocation not given. Day 63 after the first injection of vaccine or placebo was the sampling time. The sample came from a Boston adult aged 18-55 years.

This clonotype was obtained from a person aged 18-60 years who received the Ad26.COV2.S COVID-19 vaccine or a placebo. The rearrangement uses TRBV7-2 and TRBJ2-5, with D hard to call. Source: peripheral blood, taken in a trial of Ad26.COV2.S vaccine versus placebo. DNA of the CDR3: TGTGCCAGCAGCTTACAATCCTCTCAAGAGACCCAGTACTTC. Its translation is CASSLQSSQETQYF.